These 10 T cell receptor beta chains were all obtained from the same sample, sequenced in a study of shared clonotypes between healthy human individuals (dated by TCRdb to 2020 to 2021). The library was produced with the immunoSEQ multiplex PCR assay. Held by TCRdb, this immuneACCESS table contains in-frame sequences only and omits some clones. Under half of the omission traces to an unresolved V gene where checked; the cause of the rest is unknown. This sample gives about 2 million clones in total; roughly 94% of them show up just once. Around 1.2% of the sample is taken by the ten largest. CD8 naive samples were obtained by positive selection for CCR7 among CD45RO-negative cells, yielding a CD45RA+CCR7+ population from which TemRA cells were excluded. The sample taken for sequencing was naive CD8+ T cells sorted from blood. What the cell subset or site label conveys for this sample: CD45RA+CCR7+. The origin of the receptors is a man between 18 and 35 years old in good health.

The chain couples TRBV4-3 to TRBJ2-1, with D perhaps being TRBD1 or TRBD2 (6 bases each). Between the trimmed V and J ends, which lost 1 base and 8 bases, there was a span of 18 bases. This CDR3 spans 16 amino acids. Germline CDR1 is LGHNA and CDR2 is YSLEER. This CDR3 is CASSQGVGGIRDEQFF. The CDR3 region has the DNA TGCGCCAGCAGCCAAGGGGTAGGGGGGATTCGGGATGAGCAGTTCTTC.

The CDR3 is CASSDRDSFYEQYF. The CDR3 DNA follows: TGCGCCAGCAGTGACCGGGACAGCTTCTACGAGCAGTACTTC. The V gene is TRBV10-1, the J gene TRBJ2-7; TRBD1 agrees at 7 bases. The CDR3 spans 14 residues. V lost 3 bases and J lost 3; bases outside the gene matches: 5. Germline CDR1 and CDR2: WNHNN and SYGVQD (reference sequence).

The V gene is TRBV15, the J gene TRBJ2-5; 11 bases align to TRBD1. Trimming at V came to 3 bases and at J to 4 bases, leaving 10 bases not matched to a gene. This CDR3 comprises 17 residues. Germline V CDR1 and CDR2: LNHNV, YYDKDF (reference sequence). The CDR3 DNA follows: TGTGCCACCAGCAGTGCCCAGGACAGGGGGCGCGGAGAGACCCAGTACTTC. It yields the protein CATSSAQDRGRGETQYF. Full variable domain (rest looked up from reference TRBV15 and TRBJ2-5): DAMVIQNPRYQVTQFGKPVTLSCSQTLNHNVMYWYQQKSSQAPKLLFHYYDKDFNNEADTPDNFQSRRPNTSFCFLDIRSPGLGDTAMYLCATSSAQDRGRGETQYFGPGTRLLVL.

Of note for this clone: Other DNA sequences in the sample encode the same CDR3. This rearrangement joins TRBV7-2 to TRBJ2-7; 8 bases agree with TRBD2. The V gene end was trimmed by 0 bases and the J gene end by 3 bases; junction bases not matched to a gene: 1. This CDR3 is built from 14 residues. Per the germline V gene, CDR1 is SGHTA and CDR2 is FQGNSA. The CDR3 loop reads CASSLAAGVYEQYF. In nucleotides, the CDR3 is TGTGCCAGCAGCTTAGCAGCGGGAGTCTACGAGCAGTACTTC.

In nucleotides, the CDR3 is TGTGCCAGCAGCTTAGGGGCAGGGACCACCTACGAGCAGTACTTC. Protein product: CASSLGAGTTYEQYF. V usage is TRBV7-9 and J usage is TRBJ2-7; either TRBD1 or TRBD2 may fit D (5 bases each). This CDR3 has 15 amino acids. Germline assignment: CDR1 SEHNR and CDR2 FQNEAQ (reference sequence). The V end lost 1 base, the J end lost 2 bases, and 12 bases lay between the germline ends.

This clone was seen more than once but under ten times. Other DNA sequences in this specimen translate into the identical CDR3. The chain carries TRBV6-1 and TRBJ1-2, with D uncertain. The CDR3 is 11 residues long. CDR1 is MNHNS and CDR2 is SASEGT in the germline V gene. V was clipped by 2 bases and J by 4 bases, with 2 bases between them. This chain's CDR3 is CASSELYGYTF. CDR3 nucleotides: TGTGCCAGCAGTGAACTCTATGGCTACACCTTC.

The chain is built from TRBV4-3 and TRBJ2-6; D unresolved. The ends were cut back, 4 bases at V and 0 bases at J, with 7 bases in the middle. Per the germline V gene, CDR1 is LGHNA and CDR2 is YSLEER. The CDR3 is 15 amino acids. As DNA, the CDR3 is TGCGCCAGCAGCCCTACGAGCTCTGGGGCCAACGTCCTGACTTTC. This codes for CASSPTSSGANVLTF.

The chain carries TRBV27 and TRBJ2-3; D is uncertain. The CDR3 has 14 amino acids. Per germline, CDR1 MNHEY and CDR2 SMNVEV (reference sequence). V lost 3 bases and J lost 2, with 9 bases in between. The CDR3: CASSLELYTDTQYF. The CDR3 nucleotides are TGTGCCAGCAGTTTGGAGCTATACACAGATACGCAGTATTTT.

J is TRBJ1-3 and V is TRBV2; TRBD1 is a possible D gene (6 bases). With 1 base removed from V and 1 base from J, the gap between germline ends came to 8 bases. This CDR3 is built from 15 residues. The germline CDR1 and CDR2 sequences are SNHLY and FYNNEI. The CDR3 spells CASSEGGRSGNTIYF. The CDR3 DNA is TGTGCCAGCAGTGAAGGGGGGCGGTCTGGAAACACCATATATTTT.

The chain joins TRBV28 to TRBJ2-2, with a possible D match to TRBD1 (6 bases). CDR1 MDHEN and CDR2 SYDVKM come from the germline V gene. The CDR3 contains 14 residues. Between the trimmed V and J ends, which lost 6 bases and 4 bases, there was a span of 12 bases. The CDR3 is CASRYTGSTGELFF. Here the CDR3 DNA reads TGTGCCAGCAGGTATACAGGGAGCACCGGGGAGCTGTTTTTT.